This TCR beta chain was recovered during a study of beta chain features in type 1 diabetes. Purity (above 98%) was reached by all sorted populations. cDNA synthesis used the whole RNA isolate, giving expressed TCRB sequences. The data were produced by immunoSEQ multiplex PCR, yet TCRdb's version contains in-frame clones alone and is incomplete. The sample contains 600,000 to 700,000 clones, around 15% of which appear only once. Findings and caveats of the study: Among patients with Type 1 diabetes, TCRB CDR3s were moderately but significantly shorter in every one of the four CD4+ subsets. The naive, central memory and Treg TCRB repertoires showed an apparent similarity that was greater among patients than among healthy donors.

With regard to this clone: The antigen is unknown.

The CDR3 loop spans 15 amino acids. The germline gives CDR1 KGHSH, CDR2 LQKENI. Trimming cost V 5 bases and J 8 bases, with 19 bases left between them. This chain links TRBV18 with TRBJ2-1; D not certain. The specimen sequenced was naive CD4+ T cells from blood. The clonotype originates from a man aged 18 to 29 with type 1 diabetes. The CDR3 nucleotides are TGTGCCAGCTCATTCGATTACACGCGGACGGATGAGCAGTTCTTC. The encoded protein is CASSFDYTRTDEQFF. The full variable domain, rest sourced from reference TRBV18 and TRBJ2-1, is NAGVMQNPRHLVRRRGQEARLRCSPMKGHSHVYWYRQLPEEGLKFMVYLQKENIIDESGMPKERFSAEFPKEGPSILRIQQVVRGDSAAYFCASSFDYTRTDEQFFGPGTRLTVL.